The present T cell receptor beta chain was sequenced within a study of control samples from healthy donors and cancer patients. Germline CDR1 and CDR2: SGHTA and FQGNSA. The CDR3 covers 16 residues. The germline V and J ends were trimmed by 4 bases and 0 bases, with 13 bases remaining between them. Profiled with immunoSEQ multiplex PCR; TCRdb holds only in-frame clones, not every one. In the table there are 50,000 to 65,000 clones, roughly 90% of which are singletons. This clone was counted a few times. This TCR was recovered from a man younger than 40 with colorectal cancer. This chain links TRBV7-2 with TRBJ1-3, with a possible D match to TRBD1 (6 bases). The sample consisted of PBMCs. In DNA form, the CDR3 reads TGTGCCAGCAGCTCGAGCGGGGGCTACTCTGGAAACACCATATATTTT. Translated, it gives CASSSSGGYSGNTIYF.